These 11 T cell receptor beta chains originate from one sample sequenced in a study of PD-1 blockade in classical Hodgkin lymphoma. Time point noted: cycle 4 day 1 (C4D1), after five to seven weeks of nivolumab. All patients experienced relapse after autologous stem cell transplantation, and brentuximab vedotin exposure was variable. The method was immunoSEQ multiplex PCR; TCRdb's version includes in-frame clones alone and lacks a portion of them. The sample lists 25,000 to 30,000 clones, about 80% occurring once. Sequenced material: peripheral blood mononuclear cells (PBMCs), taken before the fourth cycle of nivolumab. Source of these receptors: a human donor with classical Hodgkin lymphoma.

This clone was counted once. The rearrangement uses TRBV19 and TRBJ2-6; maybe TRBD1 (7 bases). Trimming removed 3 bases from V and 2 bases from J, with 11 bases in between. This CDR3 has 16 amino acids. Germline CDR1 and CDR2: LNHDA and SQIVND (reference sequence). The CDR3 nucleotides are TGTGCCAGTAGTATCTCCAGGGGGGCTGGGGCCAACGTCCTGACTTTC. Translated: CASSISRGAGANVLTF.

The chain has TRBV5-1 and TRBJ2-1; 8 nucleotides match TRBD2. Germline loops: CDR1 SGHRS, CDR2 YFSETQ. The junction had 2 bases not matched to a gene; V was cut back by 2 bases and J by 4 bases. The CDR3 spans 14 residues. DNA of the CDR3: TGCGCCAGCAGCTTCGGGACTAGTTACAATGAGCAGTTCTTC. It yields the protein CASSFGTSYNEQFF.

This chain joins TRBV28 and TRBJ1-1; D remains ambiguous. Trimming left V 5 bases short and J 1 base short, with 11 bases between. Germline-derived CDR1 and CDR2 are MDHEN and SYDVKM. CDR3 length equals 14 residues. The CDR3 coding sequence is TGTGCCAGCAGTCCAGACGGGTCGAACACTGAAGCTTTCTTT. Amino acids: CASSPDGSNTEAFF.

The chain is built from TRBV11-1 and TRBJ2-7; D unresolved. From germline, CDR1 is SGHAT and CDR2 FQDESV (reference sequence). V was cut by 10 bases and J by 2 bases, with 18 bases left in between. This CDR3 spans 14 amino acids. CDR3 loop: CATKDLTSPYEQYF. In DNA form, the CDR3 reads TGTGCCACCAAAGACTTAACCTCCCCCTACGAGCAGTACTTC.

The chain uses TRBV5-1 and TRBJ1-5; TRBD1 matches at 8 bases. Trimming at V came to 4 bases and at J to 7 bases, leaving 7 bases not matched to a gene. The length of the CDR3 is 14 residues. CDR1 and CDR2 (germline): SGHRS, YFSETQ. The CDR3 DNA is TGCGCCAGCAGCCCGGAGACAGGGGCCCAGCCCCAGCATTTT. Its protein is CASSPETGAQPQHF.

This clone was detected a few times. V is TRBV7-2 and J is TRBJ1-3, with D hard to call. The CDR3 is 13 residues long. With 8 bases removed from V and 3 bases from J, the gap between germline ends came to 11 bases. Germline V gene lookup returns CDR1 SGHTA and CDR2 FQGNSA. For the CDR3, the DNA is TGTGCCAGCGGACTATACATTGGAAACACCATATATTTT. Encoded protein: CASGLYIGNTIYF.

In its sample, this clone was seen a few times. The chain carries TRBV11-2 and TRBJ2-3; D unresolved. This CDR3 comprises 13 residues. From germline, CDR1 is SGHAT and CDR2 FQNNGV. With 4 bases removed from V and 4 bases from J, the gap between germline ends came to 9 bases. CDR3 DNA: TGTGCCAGCAGCTCCGGTCCCCCAGATACGCAGTATTTT. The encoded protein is CASSSGPPDTQYF.

This CDR3 is CASSQNQVTNEKLFF. The CDR3 region has the DNA TGTGCCAGCTCTCAAAACCAGGTTACTAATGAAAAACTGTTTTTT. The chain is built from TRBV18 and TRBJ1-4; D is unclear. The CDR3 loop spans 15 amino acids. Trimming pared 6 bases from V and 2 bases from J, leaving 13 bases between. The germline V gene has CDR1 KGHSH and CDR2 LQKENI.

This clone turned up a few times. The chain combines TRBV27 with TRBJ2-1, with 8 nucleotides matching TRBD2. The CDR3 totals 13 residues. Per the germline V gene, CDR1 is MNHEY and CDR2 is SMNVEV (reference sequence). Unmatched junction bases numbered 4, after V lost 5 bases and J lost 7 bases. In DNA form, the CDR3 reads TGTGCCAGCAGTAGCGGGAGTGGGAATGAGCAGTTCTTC. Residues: CASSSGSGNEQFF.

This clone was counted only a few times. The CDR3 loop reads CASSMTGSTTEAFF. CDR3 DNA: TGTGCCAGCAGTATGACAGGGAGTACCACTGAAGCTTTCTTT. The chain couples TRBV25-1 to TRBJ1-1, with 7 nucleotides matching TRBD1. Germline V lookup: CDR1 MGHDK, CDR2 SYGVNS. Trimming at V came to 5 bases and at J to 4 bases, leaving 7 bases not matched to a gene. CDR3 length: 14 residues. Drawing the rest from reference TRBV25-1 and TRBJ1-1, the complete variable domain is EADIYQTPRYLVIGTGKKITLECSQTMGHDKMYWYQQDPGMELHLIHYSYGVNSTEKGDLSSESTVSRIRTEHFPLTLESARPSHTSQYLCASSMTGSTTEAFFGQGTRLTVV.

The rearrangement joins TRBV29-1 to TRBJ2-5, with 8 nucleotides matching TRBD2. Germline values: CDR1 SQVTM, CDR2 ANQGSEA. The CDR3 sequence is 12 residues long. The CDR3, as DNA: TGCGGGTCGGGGGGGGCCGGAGAGACCCAGTACTTC. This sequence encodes CGSGGAGETQYF.